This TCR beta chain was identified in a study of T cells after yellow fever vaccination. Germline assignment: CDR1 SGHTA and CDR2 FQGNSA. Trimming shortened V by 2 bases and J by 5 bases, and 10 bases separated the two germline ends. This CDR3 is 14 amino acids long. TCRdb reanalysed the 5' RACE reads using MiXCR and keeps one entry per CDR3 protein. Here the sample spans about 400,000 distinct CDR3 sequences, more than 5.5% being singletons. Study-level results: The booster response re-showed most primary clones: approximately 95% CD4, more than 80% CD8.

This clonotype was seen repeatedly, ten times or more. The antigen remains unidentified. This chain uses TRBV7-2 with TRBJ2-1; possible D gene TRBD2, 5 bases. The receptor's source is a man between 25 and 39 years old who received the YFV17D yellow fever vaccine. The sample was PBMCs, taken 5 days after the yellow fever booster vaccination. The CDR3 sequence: CASSLRTRNNEQFF. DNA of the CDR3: TGTGCCAGCAGCTTAAGGACTCGCAACAATGAGCAGTTCTTC.